The 24 T cell receptor beta chains in this list originate from one sample, sequenced in a study of T cell repertoires in cytomegalovirus infection (dated by TCRdb to the late 2010s). The sample's treatment or condition label, in plain terms: in vitro stimulation with specific CMV peptide epitopes to enrich CMV-specific T cells. Sequencing instrument: Illumina HiSeq 1500. TCRdb reworked the public reads: Q25 trimming with fastp, MiXCR clone assembly, productive beta chains retained. A single entry per CDR3 protein holds the most common genes and DNA from its merged rows. The sample has around 500,000 distinct CDR3 sequences on record, roughly 43% of them singletons. The top ten clonotypes cover approximately 40% of the sample. These receptors' antigens are unknown. Sample: cultured PBMCs, taken from culture after CMV antigen stimulation. These TCRs come from a human donor in good health (CMV status not recorded). Some clones in this sample may be carry-over from other donors' samples.

This chain uses TRBV5-4 with TRBJ2-1; TRBD2 matches 11 bases. Per germline, CDR1 SGHNT and CDR2 YYREEE (reference sequence). The CDR3 is made up of 17 amino acids. The V gene end was trimmed by 4 bases and the J gene end by 6 bases; junction bases not matched to a gene: 12. The CDR3 nucleotides are TGTGCCAGCAGCCTACGGGGCGGGACTAGCGGACCCAATGAGCAGTTCTTC. Its protein product is CASSLRGGTSGPNEQFF.

V and J are TRBV12-3 or TRBV12-4 and TRBJ2-1, with 12 bases fitting TRBD2. V was clipped by 5 bases and J by 5 bases; unmatched bases: 7. The CDR3 sequence is 16 residues long. Here the CDR3 reads CASSTRLAGANNEQFF. As DNA, the CDR3 is TGTGCCAGCAGTACCCGACTAGCGGGGGCGAACAATGAGCAGTTCTTC.

The gene calls are TRBV7-2 and TRBJ2-5; D is undetermined. Per the germline V gene, CDR1 is SGHTA and CDR2 is FQGNSA. This CDR3 spans 13 amino acids. Trimming took 1 base from V and 5 from J, leaving 8 bases between them. CDR3 nucleotides: TGTGCCAGCAGCTTAGGTAGCTTTGAGACCCAGTACTTC. Amino acids: CASSLGSFETQYF.

This sequence joins TRBV12-3 or TRBV12-4 and TRBJ1-5, with a weak D call TRBD1 (5 bases). V was shortened by 6 bases and J by 0 bases, with 9 bases between the two germline ends. This CDR3 spans 14 amino acids. CDR3 loop: CASRGGASNQPQHF. For the CDR3, the DNA is TGTGCCAGCAGGGGAGGGGCTAGCAATCAGCCCCAGCATTTT.

This clonotype was observed once. This sequence joins TRBV11-2 and TRBJ2-7; 11 positions agree with TRBD2. V was clipped by 6 bases and J by 4 bases; unmatched bases: 5. This CDR3 comprises 14 residues. Germline V gene data show CDR1 as SGHAT and CDR2 as FQNNGV. The CDR3 is CASRETSGRYEQYF. The CDR3 nucleotides read TGTGCCAGCAGGGAAACTAGCGGGAGATACGAGCAGTACTTC.

The table lists this clonotype with a few counts. The rearrangement joins TRBV7-9 to TRBJ1-6; D is ambiguous. Germline V gene sequence: CDR1 SEHNR, CDR2 FQNEAQ (reference sequence). The CDR3 sequence is 15 residues long. Trimming stripped 6 bases from V and 5 bases from J, with 14 bases between. As DNA, the CDR3 is TGTGCCAGCAGTCGAGTGGAGACGGATAATTCACCCCTCCACTTT. This translates into CASSRVETDNSPLHF.

The J gene is TRBJ2-2, the V gene TRBV5-1, with 10 bases aligning to TRBD1. Germline V lookup: CDR1 SGHRS, CDR2 YFSETQ. The ends lost 4 bases at V and 4 bases at J; junction bases unmatched: 1. The CDR3 runs to 14 residues. Here the CDR3 DNA reads TGCGCCAGCAGCCGGGACAGGGGCACCGGGGAGCTGTTTTTT. Residues: CASSRDRGTGELFF.

This clonotype was observed at least ten times. The junction departs from the called germline gene at one end, perhaps through a read error. The chain couples TRBV7-8 to TRBJ2-1; tentative D call: TRBD2 (5 bases). The CDR3 extends over 13 amino acids. Germline lookup yields CDR1 SGHVS and CDR2 FQNEAQ. CDR3 loop: CASRVEGYDEQFF. Written as DNA, the CDR3 is TGTGCCAGCAGGGTAGAGGGCTACGATGAGCAGTTCTTC.

This clonotype was seen only a few times. V and J are TRBV24-1 and TRBJ1-1, with 7 positions matching TRBD1. The CDR3 totals 17 residues. Germline trimming cut 4 bases from V and 4 bases from J; bases unmatched to any gene: 14. CDR1 and CDR2 from the germline V gene are KGHDR and SFDVKD. As DNA, the CDR3 is TGTGCCACCAGTGACGTGACAGGAGGGACAGTCGGCACTGAAGCTTTCTTT. This codes for CATSDVTGGTVGTEAFF.

In DNA, the CDR3 is TGTGCCAGCAGTGAATACAGGGCGGATGAGCAGTTCTTC. It yields the protein CASSEYRADEQFF. The chain joins TRBV6-2 or TRBV6-3 to TRBJ2-1, with D perhaps TRBD1 (6 bases). Trimming pared 5 bases from V and 8 bases from J, leaving 13 bases between. Germline loops: CDR1 MNHEY, CDR2 SVGEGT. The CDR3 sequence is 13 residues long.

The V gene is TRBV7-9, the J gene TRBJ2-3, with TRBD2 identical over 7 bases. Trimming took 4 bases from V and 5 from J; bases not matched to a gene: 12. Germline V gives CDR1 SEHNR, CDR2 FQNEAQ (reference sequence). The CDR3 has 16 amino acids. The CDR3 protein is CASSWERGRQGDTQYF. Here the CDR3 DNA reads TGTGCCAGCAGCTGGGAGCGGGGCCGCCAAGGAGATACGCAGTATTTT.

The chain employs TRBV7-2 and TRBJ1-6; D possibly corresponds to TRBD1 (6 bases). Germline V CDR1 and CDR2: SGHTA, FQGNSA. Trimming removed 2 bases at V and 14 bases at J, with 13 bases between. This CDR3 contains 13 residues. CDR3 in amino acids: CASSLRQGITLHF. CDR3 nucleotide sequence: TGTGCCAGCAGCTTACGGCAGGGGATTACCCTCCACTTT. The variable domain in full, completed from reference TRBV7-2 and TRBJ1-6, reads GAGVSQSPSNKVTEKGKDVELRCDPISGHTALYWYRQSLGQGLEFLIYFQGNSAPDKSGLPSDRFSAERTGGSVSTLTIQRTQQEDSAVYLCASSLRQGITLHFGNGTRLTVT.

V usage is TRBV20-1 and J usage is TRBJ2-1; weak D call: TRBD2 (6 bases). Trimming pared 1 base from V and 2 bases from J, leaving 6 bases between. CDR1 is DFQATT and CDR2 is SNEGSKA in the germline V gene (reference sequence). This CDR3 has 13 amino acids. CDR3 amino acids: CSARAGAYNEQFF. In nucleotides, the CDR3 is TGCAGTGCTAGAGCGGGGGCCTACAATGAGCAGTTCTTC.

This clonotype was seen a handful of times. The gene calls are TRBV12-3 or TRBV12-4 and TRBJ1-1; D unclear. V gave up 2 bases and J gave up 0 bases, with 13 bases separating them. The CDR3 length is 16 residues. The CDR3 nucleotides are TGTGCCAGCAGTTTATCTATGGGCAGGATGAACACTGAAGCTTTCTTT. The encoded protein is CASSLSMGRMNTEAFF.

Only a few counts were recorded for this clonotype. This chain joins TRBV12-3 or TRBV12-4 and TRBJ2-7, with 8 nucleotides matching TRBD1. V trimming: 6 bases; J trimming: 3 bases; junction bases outside the gene matches: 10. This CDR3 is 15 amino acids long. The DNA for the CDR3 is TGTGCCAGCAGCCCACTAGGACAGGGCTACTACGAGCAGTACTTC. This codes for CASSPLGQGYYEQYF.

The genes are TRBV20-1 and TRBJ2-3; 14 nucleotides align to TRBD2. Germline loops: CDR1 DFQATT, CDR2 SNEGSKA (reference sequence). CDR3 length: 18 amino acids. V trimming: 5 bases; J trimming: 0 bases; junction bases outside the gene matches: 10. In DNA form, the CDR3 reads TGCAGTGCTCTCGGACTAGCGGGAGGCCTTTCTAGCACAGATACGCAGTATTTT. It codes for CSALGLAGGLSSTDTQYF.

As to this clonotype: This may be a read error: a much more frequent sequence differs by one nucleotide. The chain employs TRBV7-2 and TRBJ1-1, with D perhaps matching TRBD1 (5 bases). The V end lost 5 bases, the J end lost 5 bases, and 15 bases lay between the germline ends. The germline V gene has CDR1 SGHTA and CDR2 FQGNSA. This CDR3 spans 14 amino acids. The CDR3 DNA is TGTGCCAGCAGCCCCGGGGGGGAGTTGACTGAAGCTTTCTTT. This gives the protein CASSPGGELTEAFF.

This clonotype was seen ten or more times. The rearrangement links TRBV7-2 to TRBJ1-5; D call uncertain. The CDR3 spans 17 residues. The V and J ends lost 1 base and 3 bases respectively, with 16 bases between them. Germline-derived CDR1 and CDR2 are SGHTA and FQGNSA. The DNA of the CDR3 is TGTGCCAGCAGCTTAGACTCTGAGGCCAGACCCAATCAGCCCCAGCATTTT. Translated: CASSLDSEARPNQPQHF.

The chain employs TRBV28 and TRBJ2-6; unclear D gene. The CDR3 spans 15 residues. Germline lookup yields CDR1 MDHEN and CDR2 SYDVKM. Trimming cost V 6 bases and J 6 bases, with 15 bases left between them. This CDR3 reads CASSLARATANVLTF. The CDR3 DNA follows: TGTGCCAGCAGCCTCGCCCGGGCGACGGCCAACGTCCTGACTTTC.

The chain recombines TRBV7-8 with TRBJ2-1; D gene ambiguous. The CDR3 length is 14 residues. Germline lookup yields CDR1 SGHVS and CDR2 FQNEAQ. Trimming took 4 bases from V and 3 from J, leaving 10 bases between them. CDR3 in amino acids: CASSWAVGYNEQFF. Here the CDR3 DNA reads TGTGCCAGCAGCTGGGCGGTTGGCTACAATGAGCAGTTCTTC. Full variable domain (outside the CDR3, taken from reference TRBV7-8 and TRBJ2-1): GAGVSQSPRYKVAKRGQDVALRCDPISGHVSLFWYQQALGQGPEFLTYFQNEAQLDKSGLPSDRFFAERPEGSVSTLKIQRTQQEDSAVYLCASSWAVGYNEQFFGPGTRLTVL.

This chain links TRBV7-2 with TRBJ2-2, with 11 bases matching TRBD2. CDR3 length: 17 residues. CDR1 SGHTA and CDR2 FQGNSA come from the germline V gene. Trimming at V came to 5 bases and at J to 5 bases, leaving 10 bases not matched to a gene. The CDR3 loop reads CASSHGGASGGTGELFF. The CDR3 DNA sequence: TGTGCCAGCAGCCACGGGGGGGCTAGCGGGGGGACCGGGGAGCTGTTTTTT.

V usage is TRBV19 and J usage is TRBJ1-5, with 8 nucleotides matching TRBD1. There are 17 residues in the CDR3. The V segment lost 1 base and the J segment 6 bases; nucleotides outside the gene matches: 11. Germline values: CDR1 LNHDA, CDR2 SQIVND (reference sequence). CDR3: CASSIAPRTGYPQPQHF. In nucleotides, the CDR3 is TGTGCCAGTAGTATAGCCCCACGGACAGGGTATCCTCAGCCCCAGCATTTT.

The rearrangement links TRBV10-3 to TRBJ1-2; TRBD1 agrees at 9 bases. CDR1 ENHRY and CDR2 SYGVKD come from the germline V gene. This CDR3 is 17 amino acids long. V was clipped by 2 bases and J by 8 bases; unmatched bases: 15. The CDR3 DNA is TGTGCCATCAGTGAGCCACGGACAGGGGTCGGGGTAATGGGCTACACCTTC. Its protein is CAISEPRTGVGVMGYTF.

V is TRBV19 and J is TRBJ2-2, with 7 bases lining up with TRBD1. The V gene end was trimmed by 8 bases and the J gene end by 2 bases; junction bases not matched to a gene: 17. The CDR3 runs 18 residues. Germline V CDR1 and CDR2: LNHDA, SQIVND (reference sequence). This chain's CDR3 is CASYKVGTVYRNTGELFF. The CDR3 nucleotides read TGTGCCAGTTATAAGGTCGGGACAGTATATCGAAACACCGGGGAGCTGTTTTTT.